Below, 12 T cell receptor beta chains from the same sample are listed, as sequenced in a study of blood T cells in healthy people across ages. Sample-barcoded 5' priming and a J-beta primer mix drove a second PCR of about 6 to 12 cycles. TCRdb fed the 5' RACE reads into MiXCR, producing one record per CDR3 protein. The sample records about 1,500,000 distinct CDR3 sequences, around two fifths being singletons. Sequenced input: blood. The receptors shown here come from a young woman in good health.

V is TRBV2 and J is TRBJ2-5; D unresolved. From germline, CDR1 is SNHLY and CDR2 FYNNEI. The CDR3 spans 14 residues. Trimming left V 8 bases short and J 2 bases short, with 15 bases between. The CDR3 loop is CASVGRTEQETQYF. In nucleotides, the CDR3 is TGTGCCAGCGTTGGGCGGACCGAACAAGAGACCCAGTACTTC.

This sequence joins TRBV25-1 and TRBJ1-2; no firm D call. Trimming took off 1 base at V and 5 bases at J, with 17 bases between the two ends. Germline CDR1 reads MGHDK; CDR2 reads SYGVNS. The CDR3 has 16 residues. The CDR3 nucleotides read TGTGCCAGCAGTGAATGGTCCGAGGGCGGAGGGTATGGCTACACCTTC. Residues: CASSEWSEGGGYGYTF.

The rearrangement links TRBV2 to TRBJ1-2, with D perhaps TRBD1 (6 bases). The CDR3 covers 17 residues. Trimming took 3 bases from V and 6 from J, leaving 23 bases between them. Germline CDR1 and CDR2: SNHLY and FYNNEI. CDR3 sequence reads: CASSESPNRALSDGYTF. The CDR3 DNA follows: TGTGCCAGCAGTGAGAGCCCCAACAGGGCGCTATCTGATGGCTACACCTTC. The whole variable domain, filled in from reference TRBV2 and TRBJ1-2, reads EPEVTQTPSHQVTQMGQEVILRCVPISNHLYFYWYRQILGQKVEFLVSFYNNEISEKSEIFDDQFSVERPDGSNFTLKIRSTKLEDSAMYFCASSESPNRALSDGYTFGSGTRLTVV.

This clonotype was detected a few times. J is TRBJ2-1 and V is TRBV11-2; 8 bases agree with TRBD1. CDR1 and CDR2 (germline): SGHAT, FQNNGV. The CDR3 extends over 15 amino acids. With V trimmed by 4 bases and J by 6 bases, 8 bases remained unmatched. The CDR3 protein is CASSSQGAGGNEQFF. In nucleotides, the CDR3 is TGTGCCAGCAGCTCTCAGGGGGCCGGAGGCAATGAGCAGTTCTTC.

This clonotype was counted between two and nine times. V usage is TRBV7-2 and J usage is TRBJ1-4; D unclear. The germline CDR1 and CDR2 sequences are SGHTA and FQGNSA. V lost 5 bases and J 7 bases, leaving 11 bases between the germline ends. The CDR3 is made up of 13 amino acids. CDR3 sequence (DNA): TGTGCCAGCAGCCCCCGTCCCCTTGAAAAACTGTTTTTT. This gives the protein CASSPRPLEKLFF.

About this clonotype itself: One end of the junction fails to match germline, which may point to a read error. This chain uses TRBV7-2 with TRBJ2-5, with D possibly matching TRBD2 (6 bases). Germline CDR1 SGHTA, CDR2 FQGNSA. The CDR3 length is 16 residues. The CDR3 spells CVSSLDFGSGEETQYF. The CDR3, as DNA: TGTGTCAGCAGCTTAGATTTCGGGTCGGGAGAAGAGACCCAGTACTTC.

This clonotype turned up a few times. This chain connects TRBV2 to TRBJ2-3; TRBD2 matches at 11 bases. The germline CDR1 and CDR2 sequences are SNHLY and FYNNEI. The CDR3 is made up of 17 amino acids. V lost 6 bases to trimming and J lost 2 bases; unmatched junction nucleotides: 10. CDR3 region: CASSDTASGGTTDTQYF. In nucleotides, the CDR3 is TGTGCCAGCAGCGACACCGCTAGCGGGGGGACCACAGATACGCAGTATTTT.

This clonotype was detected a few times. The genes are TRBV18 and TRBJ2-1; TRBD1 matches 8 bases. With 0 bases clipped from V and 6 bases from J, the junction kept 4 bases outside the gene matches. This CDR3 has 15 residues. Germline CDR1 reads KGHSH; CDR2 reads LQKENI. CDR3 protein: CASSPPGQGVNEQFF. CDR3 in DNA: TGTGCCAGCTCACCACCTGGACAGGGCGTCAATGAGCAGTTCTTC.

The chain recombines TRBV9 with TRBJ2-3, with 7 bases that match TRBD2. Germline trimming cut 5 bases from V and 4 bases from J; bases unmatched to any gene: 13. Germline CDR1 reads SGDLS; CDR2 reads YYNGEE. CDR3 length: 16 residues. CDR3 in DNA: TGTGCCAGCAGTGCCCGCGGGGGAGTAATCGCAGATACGCAGTATTTT. Amino acid sequence: CASSARGGVIADTQYF.

The chain links TRBV28 to TRBJ1-2, with 7 bases identical to TRBD1. This CDR3 spans 19 amino acids. The germline V gene has CDR1 MDHEN and CDR2 SYDVKM. V dropped 5 bases and J dropped 2; count of bases not matched to a gene: 20. The CDR3 nucleotides read TGTGCCAGCAGTCCCGTCCGGAGGGATGACAGGGTGGAAAACTATGGCTACACCTTC. Its protein product is CASSPVRRDDRVENYGYTF.

This sequence joins TRBV9 and TRBJ2-1; 9 nucleotides match TRBD1. CDR1 and CDR2 from the germline V gene are SGDLS and YYNGEE. V dropped 4 bases and J dropped 2; count of bases not matched to a gene: 13. This CDR3 has 18 residues. The CDR3 DNA is TGTGCCAGCAGCATCTACGGGGGGACAGGGAGCCCCTACAATGAGCAGTTCTTC. It is translated as CASSIYGGTGSPYNEQFF.

This clonotype has only a few counts. The chain is built from TRBV4-1 and TRBJ2-5; 8 bases align to TRBD1. The DNA end favors TRBJ2-7, so the J call may be wrong. Germline V CDR1 and CDR2: MGHRA, YSYEKL. This CDR3 spans 12 amino acids. CDR3 in amino acids: CASRDRWGEQYF. The CDR3 coding sequence is TGCGCCAGCCGGGACAGGTGGGGCGAGCAGTACTTC.